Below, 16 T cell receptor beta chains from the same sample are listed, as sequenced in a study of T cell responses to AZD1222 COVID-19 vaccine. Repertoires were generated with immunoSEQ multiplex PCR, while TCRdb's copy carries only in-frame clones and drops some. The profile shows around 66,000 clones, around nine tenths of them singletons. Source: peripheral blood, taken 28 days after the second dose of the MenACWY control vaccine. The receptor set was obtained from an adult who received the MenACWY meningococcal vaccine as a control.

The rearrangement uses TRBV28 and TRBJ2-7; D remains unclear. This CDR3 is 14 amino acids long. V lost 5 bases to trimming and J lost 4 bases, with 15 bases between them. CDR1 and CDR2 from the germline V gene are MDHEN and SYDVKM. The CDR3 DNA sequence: TGTGCCAGCAGTAATAAGAACACCCCATACGAGCAGTACTTC. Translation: CASSNKNTPYEQYF.

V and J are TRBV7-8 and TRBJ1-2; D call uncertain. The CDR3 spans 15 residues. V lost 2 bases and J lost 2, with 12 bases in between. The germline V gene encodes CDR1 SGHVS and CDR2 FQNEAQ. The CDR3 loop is CASSLRWRSNYGYTF. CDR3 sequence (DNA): TGTGCCAGCAGCTTACGATGGAGGTCGAACTATGGCTACACCTTC.

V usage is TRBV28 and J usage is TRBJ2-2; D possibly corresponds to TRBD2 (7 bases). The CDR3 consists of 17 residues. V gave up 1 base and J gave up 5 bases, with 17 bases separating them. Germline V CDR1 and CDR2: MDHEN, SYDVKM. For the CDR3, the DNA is TGTGCCAGCAGTTTATCGGGGGGCGCAATTCGGACCGGGGAGCTGTTTTTT. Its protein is CASSLSGGAIRTGELFF. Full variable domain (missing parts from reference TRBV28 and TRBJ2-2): DVKVTQSSRYLVKRTGEKVFLECVQDMDHENMFWYRQDPGLGLRLIYFSYDVKMKEKGDIPEGYSVSREKKERFSLILESASTNQTSMYLCASSLSGGAIRTGELFFGEGSRLTVL.

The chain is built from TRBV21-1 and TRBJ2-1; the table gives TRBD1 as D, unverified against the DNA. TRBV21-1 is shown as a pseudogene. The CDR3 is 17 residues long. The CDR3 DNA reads TGTGCCAGCAGCACCCCCTCCCCACAGGGGGCGGGTAATGAGCAGTTCTTC. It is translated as CASSTPSPQGAGNEQFF.

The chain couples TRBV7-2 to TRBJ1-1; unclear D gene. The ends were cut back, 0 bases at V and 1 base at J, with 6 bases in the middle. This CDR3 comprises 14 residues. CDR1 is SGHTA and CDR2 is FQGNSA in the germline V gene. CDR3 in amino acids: CASSLAAGNTEAFF. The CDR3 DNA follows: TGTGCCAGCAGCTTAGCAGCGGGGAACACTGAAGCTTTCTTT.

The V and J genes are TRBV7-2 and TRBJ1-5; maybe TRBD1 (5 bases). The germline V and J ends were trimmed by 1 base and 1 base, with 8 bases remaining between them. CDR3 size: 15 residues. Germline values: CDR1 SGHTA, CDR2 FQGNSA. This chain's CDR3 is CASSLVGASNQPQHF. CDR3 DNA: TGTGCCAGCAGCTTAGTAGGGGCGAGCAATCAGCCCCAGCATTTT.

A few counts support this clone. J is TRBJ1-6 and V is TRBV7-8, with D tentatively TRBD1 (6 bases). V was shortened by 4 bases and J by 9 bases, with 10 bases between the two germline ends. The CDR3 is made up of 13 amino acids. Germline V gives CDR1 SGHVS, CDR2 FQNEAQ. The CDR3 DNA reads TGTGCCAGCAGCTGGGGGCCCCTTTCACCCCTCCACTTT. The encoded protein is CASSWGPLSPLHF.

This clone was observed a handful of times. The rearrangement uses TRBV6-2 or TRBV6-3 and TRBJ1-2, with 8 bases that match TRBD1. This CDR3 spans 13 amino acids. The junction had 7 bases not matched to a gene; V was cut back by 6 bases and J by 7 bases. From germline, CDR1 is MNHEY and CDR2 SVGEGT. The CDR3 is CASSLDRGFGYTF. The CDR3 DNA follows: TGTGCCAGCAGCCTCGACAGGGGATTTGGCTACACCTTC.

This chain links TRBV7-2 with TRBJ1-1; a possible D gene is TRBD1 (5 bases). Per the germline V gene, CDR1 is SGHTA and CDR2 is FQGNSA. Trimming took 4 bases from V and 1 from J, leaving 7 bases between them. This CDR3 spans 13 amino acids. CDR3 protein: CASSSQGNTEAFF. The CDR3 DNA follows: TGTGCCAGCAGCTCGCAGGGGAACACTGAAGCTTTCTTT.

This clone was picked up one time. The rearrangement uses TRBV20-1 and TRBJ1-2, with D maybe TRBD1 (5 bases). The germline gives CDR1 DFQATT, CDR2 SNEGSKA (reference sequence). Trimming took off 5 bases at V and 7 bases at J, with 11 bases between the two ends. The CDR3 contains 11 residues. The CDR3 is CSAGGTLGYTF. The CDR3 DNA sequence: TGCAGTGCTGGGGGGACGCTTGGCTACACCTTC.

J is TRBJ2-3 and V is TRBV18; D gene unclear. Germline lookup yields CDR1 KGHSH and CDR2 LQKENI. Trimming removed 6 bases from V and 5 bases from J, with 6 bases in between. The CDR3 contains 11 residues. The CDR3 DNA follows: TGTGCCAGCTCCCTCGGAGATACGCAGTATTTT. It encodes CASSLGDTQYF.

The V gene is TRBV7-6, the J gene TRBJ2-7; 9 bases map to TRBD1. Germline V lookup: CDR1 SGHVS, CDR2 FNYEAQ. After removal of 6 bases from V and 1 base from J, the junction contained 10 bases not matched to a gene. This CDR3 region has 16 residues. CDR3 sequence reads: CASSYGQTGGSYEQYF. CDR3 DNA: TGTGCCAGCAGTTACGGACAGACAGGGGGTTCCTACGAGCAGTACTTC.

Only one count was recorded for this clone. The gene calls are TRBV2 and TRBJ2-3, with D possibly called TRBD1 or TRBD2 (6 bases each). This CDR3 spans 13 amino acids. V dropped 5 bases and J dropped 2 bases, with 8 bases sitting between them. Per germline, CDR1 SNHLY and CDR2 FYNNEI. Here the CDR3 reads CASSRGLTDTQYF. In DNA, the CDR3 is TGTGCCAGCAGTCGGGGGCTCACAGATACGCAGTATTTT.

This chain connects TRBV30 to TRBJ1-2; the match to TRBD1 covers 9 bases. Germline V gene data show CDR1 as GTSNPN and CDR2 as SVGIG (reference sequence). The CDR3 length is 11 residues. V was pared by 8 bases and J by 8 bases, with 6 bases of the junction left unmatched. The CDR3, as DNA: TGTGCCGGCCGGGACAGGGAGGGCTACACCTTC. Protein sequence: CAGRDREGYTF.

The CDR3 reads CASSLDLGGLGRMNTEAFF. CDR3 bases: TGTGCCAGCAGCTTAGATCTTGGGGGCCTCGGTCGAATGAACACTGAAGCTTTCTTT. The chain combines TRBV11-2 with TRBJ1-1; D perhaps matches TRBD1 (6 bases). Germline CDR1 and CDR2: SGHAT and FQNNGV. The CDR3 totals 19 residues. Trimming removed 0 bases at V and 0 bases at J, with 20 bases between.

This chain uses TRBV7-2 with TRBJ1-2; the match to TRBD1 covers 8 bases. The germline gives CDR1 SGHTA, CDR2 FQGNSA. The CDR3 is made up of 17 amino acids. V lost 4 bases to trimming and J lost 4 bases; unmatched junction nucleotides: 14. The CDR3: CASSSGSLTGGSYGYTF. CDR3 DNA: TGTGCCAGCAGCTCGGGGAGTTTAACAGGGGGTTCCTATGGCTACACCTTC.